What follows are 17 T cell receptor beta chains derived from one specimen sequenced in a study of radiotherapy plus CTLA-4 blockade in lung cancer. Sequencing was performed with immunoSEQ multiplex PCR; in TCRdb, only in-frame clones are kept and a portion is missing. The table lists about 68,000 clones, 79% of them singletons, with about 10% in the top ten. The starting material was peripheral blood, obtained from a patient treated with radiotherapy plus ipilimumab. These TCRs come from a human donor with non-small cell lung cancer who had a complete response to radiotherapy plus ipilimumab.

The chain is built from TRBV19 and TRBJ1-5; 9 bases fit TRBD1. Germline lookup yields CDR1 LNHDA and CDR2 SQIVND (reference sequence). The CDR3 has 14 amino acids. V gave up 10 bases and J gave up 4 bases; unmatched junction bases: 8. CDR3 in amino acids: CATLDRGTNQPQHF. CDR3 DNA: TGTGCCACCTTGGACAGGGGTACTAATCAGCCCCAGCATTTT.

The gene calls are TRBV9 and TRBJ2-2; 7 bases match TRBD1. The J segment lost 9 bases and the V segment lost 3 bases, leaving 8 bases of the junction unmatched. The CDR3 runs 14 residues. The germline CDR1 and CDR2 sequences are SGDLS and YYNGEE. The CDR3 nucleotides read TGTGCCAGCAGCGCCATGACAGGGCCCAGGGAGCTGTTTTTT. Amino acid sequence: CASSAMTGPRELFF. Based on the CDR3 plus reference TRBV9 and TRBJ2-2, the full variable domain is DSGVTQTPKHLITATGQRVTLRCSPRSGDLSVYWYQQSLDQGLQFLIQYYNGEERAKGNILERFSAQQFPDLHSELNLSSLELGDSALYFCASSAMTGPRELFFGEGSRLTVL.

This clone came up a few times. The V call is TRBV27, the J call TRBJ1-1; D uncertain. Trimming took off 4 bases at V and 1 base at J, with 13 bases between the two ends. Germline values: CDR1 MNHEY, CDR2 SMNVEV (reference sequence). This CDR3 comprises 15 residues. As DNA, the CDR3 is TGTGCCAGCAGTTCCCGAGGGAGCTCGAACACTGAAGCTTTCTTT. Encoded protein: CASSSRGSSNTEAFF.

The J gene is TRBJ2-7, the V gene TRBV4-3; D remains ambiguous. The length of the CDR3 is 16 residues. CDR1 is LGHNA and CDR2 is YSLEER in the germline V gene. Trimming shortened V by 0 bases and J by 3 bases, and 15 bases separated the two germline ends. The CDR3 DNA follows: TGCGCCAGCAGCCAAGATCCGTCCCGACAAAACTACGAGCAGTACGTC. Its translation: CASSQDPSRQNYEQYV.

The chain joins TRBV6-5 to TRBJ2-2; D unclear. Trimming stripped 5 bases from V and 8 bases from J, with 18 bases between. Germline CDR1 MNHEY, CDR2 SVGAGI. CDR3 length: 15 residues. The CDR3 nucleotides read TGTGCCAGCAGTACCCAATCCGTCTCCAGGGGGGAGCTGTTTTTT. Translation gives CASSTQSVSRGELFF.

This clone was counted a few times. The chain carries TRBV30 and TRBJ2-3, with 14 bases matching TRBD2. CDR3 length: 14 residues. Trimming removed 5 bases from V and 7 bases from J; junction bases left unmatched: 5. CDR1 GTSNPN and CDR2 SVGIG come from the germline V gene (reference sequence). CDR3 in amino acids: CAWAGTSGGNTQYF. The DNA for the CDR3 is TGTGCCTGGGCCGGGACTAGCGGGGGTAATACGCAGTATTTT. Supplemented by reference TRBV30 and TRBJ2-3, the full variable domain reads SQTIHQWPATLVQPVGSPLSLECTVEGTSNPNLYWYRQAAGRGLQLLFYSVGIGQISSEVPQNLSASRPQDRQFILSSKKLLLSDSGFYLCAWAGTSGGNTQYFGPGTRLTVL.

The J gene is TRBJ1-5, the V gene TRBV28; D gene unclear. There are 15 residues in the CDR3. CDR1 is MDHEN, CDR2 SYDVKM, per germline. V lost 2 bases and J lost 4, with 12 bases in between. The CDR3 sequence is CASSLSGRQNQPQHF. Here the CDR3 DNA reads TGTGCCAGCAGTTTAAGTGGCAGGCAGAATCAGCCCCAGCATTTT.

This chain links TRBV9 with TRBJ1-1; D ambiguous. The CDR3 length is 16 residues. Trimming stripped 0 bases from V and 0 bases from J, with 12 bases between. In germline, CDR1 is SGDLS, CDR2 YYNGEE. In DNA, the CDR3 is TGTGCCAGCAGCGTAGGCCCATTAAGCATGAACACTGAAGCTTTCTTT. Its translation: CASSVGPLSMNTEAFF.

This clone was seen many times. The V call is TRBV7-9, the J call TRBJ1-1, with D hard to call. Germline-derived CDR1 and CDR2 are SEHNR and FQNEAQ (reference sequence). CDR3 length equals 14 residues. Trimming stripped 3 bases from V and 1 base from J, with 9 bases between. In DNA form, the CDR3 reads TGTGCCAGCAGCTTCGGTGCGGGGAACACTGAAGCTTTCTTT. As protein: CASSFGAGNTEAFF. Full variable domain (outside the CDR3, taken from reference TRBV7-9 and TRBJ1-1): DTGVSQNPRHKITKRGQNVTFRCDPISEHNRLYWYRQTLGQGPEFLTYFQNEAQLEKSRLLSDRFSAERPKGSFSTLEIQRTEQGDSAMYLCASSFGAGNTEAFFGQGTRLTVV.

The gene calls are TRBV7-6 and TRBJ2-5; TRBD1 is a possible D gene (7 bases). The CDR3 spans 15 residues. The germline V and J ends were trimmed by 3 bases and 1 base, with 12 bases remaining between them. CDR1 and CDR2 from the germline V gene are SGHVS and FNYEAQ. CDR3: CASSFSGGFQETQYF. The CDR3 DNA follows: TGTGCCAGCAGCTTTTCAGGGGGGTTCCAAGAGACCCAGTACTTC. The whole variable domain, filled in from reference TRBV7-6 and TRBJ2-5, reads GAGVSQSPRYKVTKRGQDVALRCDPISGHVSLYWYRQALGQGPEFLTYFNYEAQQDKSGLPNDRFSAERPEGSISTLTIQRTEQRDSAMYRCASSFSGGFQETQYFGPGTRLLVL.

This sequence joins TRBV5-6 and TRBJ2-2; D might be TRBD2 (5 bases). The CDR3 is 15 amino acids. The ends were cut back, 6 bases at V and 4 bases at J, with 16 bases in the middle. CDR1 is SGHDT, CDR2 YYEEEE, per germline. Here the CDR3 reads CASTRRKGSTGELFF. CDR3 DNA sequence: TGTGCCAGCACCAGGAGGAAAGGATCCACCGGGGAGCTGTTTTTT.

V usage is TRBV10-3 and J usage is TRBJ2-1; D may be TRBD2 (5 bases). Looked up from germline, CDR1 is ENHRY and CDR2 is SYGVKD. This CDR3 contains 12 residues. V lost 8 bases and J 0 bases, leaving 5 bases between the germline ends. In DNA form, the CDR3 reads TGTGCCATCGGGAGCTCCTACAATGAGCAGTTCTTC. Amino acids: CAIGSSYNEQFF.

The chain is built from TRBV19 and TRBJ2-3, with 8 bases aligning to TRBD1. CDR3 length: 15 residues. V shed 3 bases, J shed 1 base, and the junction held 3 bases outside the gene matches. The germline gives CDR1 LNHDA, CDR2 SQIVND (reference sequence). CDR3 nucleotide sequence: TGTGCCAGTAGTATCCGGGGACAGGGCACAGATACGCAGTATTTT. It yields the protein CASSIRGQGTDTQYF.

The chain is built from TRBV5-1 and TRBJ2-1; 7 bases line up with TRBD1. This CDR3 spans 13 amino acids. Unmatched junction bases numbered 6, after V lost 4 bases and J lost 8 bases. CDR1 and CDR2 from the germline V gene are SGHRS and YFSETQ. The CDR3 loop reads CASSEQGDDEQFF. The CDR3 DNA is TGCGCCAGCAGCGAGCAGGGGGATGATGAGCAGTTCTTC.

The count of this clone is one. The genes are TRBV20-1 and TRBJ1-2; D ambiguous. Trimming removed 6 bases at V and 8 bases at J, with 10 bases between. The CDR3 is made up of 10 amino acids. Germline values: CDR1 DFQATT, CDR2 SNEGSKA (reference sequence). DNA of the CDR3: TGCAGTGCCACGGAGGAAGGCTACACCTTC. Translation gives CSATEEGYTF.

This chain connects TRBV7-8 to TRBJ2-1; no clear D gene. Trimming shortened V by 2 bases and J by 0 bases, and 11 bases separated the two germline ends. The CDR3 contains 16 residues. Germline CDR1 is SGHVS and CDR2 is FQNEAQ. The CDR3 DNA follows: TGTGCCAGCAGCTTAAACAGCCTGAGCTCCTACAATGAGCAGTTCTTC. Amino acid sequence: CASSLNSLSSYNEQFF.

V gene TRBV5-4 combines with J gene TRBJ2-1, with TRBD1 matching 9 bases. V shed 2 bases and J 2 bases; nucleotides not matched to a gene: 8. From germline, CDR1 is SGHNT and CDR2 YYREEE (reference sequence). The CDR3 has 17 amino acids. The CDR3 DNA is TGTGCCAGCAGCTTTACTCTGGACAGGGGCGCCTACAATGAGCAGTTCTTC. Translated: CASSFTLDRGAYNEQFF.